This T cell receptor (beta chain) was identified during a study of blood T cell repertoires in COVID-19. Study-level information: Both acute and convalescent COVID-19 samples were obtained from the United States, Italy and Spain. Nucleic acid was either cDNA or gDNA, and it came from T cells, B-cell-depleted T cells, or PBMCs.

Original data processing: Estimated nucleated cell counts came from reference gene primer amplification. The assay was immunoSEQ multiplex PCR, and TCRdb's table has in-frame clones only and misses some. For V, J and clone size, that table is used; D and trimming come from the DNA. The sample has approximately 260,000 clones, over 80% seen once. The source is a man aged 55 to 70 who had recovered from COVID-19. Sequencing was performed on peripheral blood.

The CDR3 region is CASSLGDRRPPLHF. The CDR3 nucleotides read TGTGCCAGCAGCTTGGGAGACAGGCGCCCGCCCCTCCACTTT. The chain links TRBV5-5 to TRBJ1-6, with a possible D match to TRBD1 (6 bases). The length of the CDR3 is 14 residues. CDR1 and CDR2 (germline): SGHKS, YYEKEE (reference sequence). V lost 0 bases to trimming and J lost 13 bases, with 14 bases between them.